The entry that follows covers one TCR beta chain sequence. Its antigen is currently not known. No per-base quality is available; no much larger clone lies one base away. This specimen comes from a study of cytomegalovirus exposure and HLA in healthy donors (dated by TCRdb to about 2017). General notes on the study: An earlier analysis of some 500 of the donors reported 250 to 350 Gb of sequence data and 100 million to 140 million unique TCR beta sequences from around 200 million T cells. An early release that covered around 590 HLA-typed donors contained about 290 gigabases of sequencing data and 70 million to 100 million unique TCR sequences. The genetic ancestry cluster associated with self-reported Caucasian donors included about 81% of the approximately 430 genotyped donors. The study aimed to test whether signatures of past pathogen exposure could be identified by cataloging public T cell receptors. The study profiled the T cell repertoires of about 720 subjects by immunosequencing and related them to cytomegalovirus serostatus. In addition to the first cohort of roughly 670 subjects, a separate validation cohort of 130 or so different subjects was used. High-throughput TCR immunosequencing, statistical association of individual TCRs with disease status, and machine learning were combined to predict cytomegalovirus infection status. A later analysis re-analyzed previously published TCR beta repertoires from 550 to 700 donors and added high-resolution HLA genotyping to study TCR occurrence patterns. Rather than using new phenotypic data, the later analysis identified candidate immune exposures from TCR beta sequences and from how often those sequences occurred across donors. An earlier analysis of 450 to 750 of the donors used high-throughput TCR beta sequencing to judge whether each TCR beta V gene segment behaved as functional or pseudogenic. Donor age, sex, ethnicity and CMV serostatus were compiled together with the repertoire data. Genome-wide SNP genotypes for about 65% of the 666 donors were used in a later genetic analysis, which treated that subset as a discovery cohort. Every discovery cohort repertoire had been produced on one sequencing platform. Class I and class II HLA loci were covered by the typing at four-digit resolution. The number of donors typed differed by locus, with about 629-640 for A, B, C, DRB1 and DQB1, about 500 for DQA1, 606 for DPA1, and around 430 for DPB1. Roughly 5 DR-DQ haplotypes were handled as single units for association and clustering, since linkage in the cohort was strong. On average, over 200,000 unique TCR beta nucleotide sequences were sequenced per donor among roughly 430 genotyped donors of the cohort, with roughly a sixth of those sequences being non-productive.

For CDR1 and CDR2, the germline V gene (reference sequence) lists WNHNN and SYGVQD. Inclusive of the bounding cysteine and phenylalanine, the CDR3 is 15 residues long. The read is trimmed to its CDR3 DNA, 45 bases read in frame from base 1. A distance of 11 bases separates the germline ends of V and J, which lose 3 bases and 0 bases respectively. Overall results and qualifications from the work: A further reported finding was that TCR beta sequences accurately predicted the HLA-A and HLA-B alleles for most subjects in the first cohort. Cytomegalovirus status was reported to be diagnosed by the classifier with high specificity and sensitivity in both the original and validation cohorts. A later analysis found that HLA-associated TCR beta chains were more clonally expanded and had lower generation probabilities than equally common non-associated chains. According to a later analysis, most CMV-associated TCR beta chains appeared to be HLA-restricted, and the HLA associations seemed to be driven largely by CMV exposure. A few of the identified cytomegalovirus-associated TCR beta chains were confirmed in vitro to be specific for cytomegalovirus antigens. This cohort had only TCR beta chains sequenced, and the lack of alpha or paired-chain data limited which features could be detected. Sequencing depth was assumed to be roughly uniform across donors in the presence/absence analyses, though that assumption may not hold. In a later analysis, the rate of TCR association differed among HLA loci, with DRB1 alleles having the most associated TCRs and HLA-C alleles having the fewest. Assigning TCR associations to individual alleles was difficult when HLA alleles, especially DR and DQ, strongly co-occurred. In an earlier analysis of roughly 560 of the donors, most TCR beta V segments were observed in productive rearrangements about 90% or about 30% of the time, broadly matching IMGT annotations. The 87-base-pair reads could not distinguish some IMGT-functional V segments, including TRBV6-2 and TRBV6-3, so those segments were excluded. The study gave a list of 150 to 200 TCR beta chains associated with cytomegalovirus. Compared with the roughly 600-donor mean, donors in an Asian-associated ancestry cluster had fewer N-insertions in productive TCRs, according to a later genetic analysis. The only immune exposure information available for the cohort was CMV serostatus. According to the authors, the approach could potentially be generalized to other disease states and immunological phenotypes. Because HLA typing was missing for some donors at each locus, association tests included only the typed subset. Correlated functional status among segregating V segments might be attributable to linkage disequilibrium, but an unknown experimental factor could not be ruled out. V-gene and J-gene trimming of TCR beta chains was associated with a missense DCLRE1C variant in a later genetic analysis, and the association was replicated in an independent cohort. A cluster of highly shared sequence variants was judged likely to be a technical artifact of the sequencing pipeline. Roughly 17 rarely observed V segments, including chromosome 9 orphons, were excluded from the earlier analysis of approximately 600 of the donors because counts were too low. In a later analysis, several top co-occurrence clusters were reported to appear linked to parvovirus B19, influenza, CMV and Epstein-Barr virus. In a later analysis, some 18,000 TCR beta sequences were associated with specific HLA alleles at a false discovery rate of 0.05. Most TCR sequences were seen in very few donors, while some public TCRs were found in many individuals.

The cohort comprised fewer than 750 healthy bone marrow donors. At the time of sampling, all cohort members were nominally healthy, though unrecorded immune exposures were likely present. The donor was CMV seronegative and belonged to the group of approximately 320 seronegative cohort members. A peripheral blood sample was collected from each donor, and TCR beta sequencing was performed on peripheral blood mononuclear cells. The Qiagen DNeasy Blood Extraction Kit was used to extract genomic DNA from the blood cell samples. Library generation was performed with the immunoSEQ multiplex PCR assay. The multiplex PCR relied on a mix of 60 forward primers for TCR Vbeta segments and 13 reverse primers for TCR Jbeta segments. The CDR3 region of rearranged TCR beta genes was amplified from genomic DNA by a multiplex PCR assay. The amplified TCR beta libraries were sequenced on the Illumina HiSeq System as 87-base-pair reads. Processing in the source paper ran as follows. A later analysis counted some 74 million unique TCR beta chains across the 670 or so repertoires, and some 12 million of these chains were shared by at least two donors. Raw reads were error-corrected and collapsed into unique sequences by a nearest-neighbor algorithm in which closely related sequences were merged to remove PCR and sequencing errors. To assign V, D and J gene segments, CDR3 sequences were aligned to IMGT reference sequences. For a sequence to be retained, at least a six-nucleotide match to both a V gene segment and a J gene segment was required. Rearrangements were called productive when the CDR3 lacked stop codons and stayed in frame with V and J; all others were non-productive. Following IMGT convention, CDR3 was defined as the stretch from the second conserved V-encoded cysteine to the conserved J-encoded phenylalanine. The earlier analysis of some 540 of the donors excluded any sequence lacking an unambiguous match to a single V gene segment. In an earlier analysis of several hundred of the donors, V segments were called functional above 56.7% productive rearrangements and were called segregating when the between-donor standard deviation exceeded 5%. To diagnose cytomegalovirus status from the catalog of TCR beta chain sequences, a statistical classification framework was built. In a later analysis, V and J genes were assigned by comparing TCR nucleotide sequences against IMGT/GENE-DB human TR gene sequences. In a later analysis, CDR3 sequences and most-parsimonious VDJ recombination scenarios were assigned using the TCRdist pipeline. In a later analysis, each TCR beta chain was defined by its CDR3 amino acid sequence together with its V-gene family, and reads lacking a unique V-gene family were excluded. In a later analysis, some 600 highly shared, low-generation-probability nucleotide sequences were removed to address suspected cross-contamination and a sequencing artifact. For each public chain, a later analysis derived a clonal expansion index from normalized ranks of inferred template counts within each repertoire. A later analysis computed generation probabilities with a VDJ recombination model fitted to out-of-frame rearrangements, and checked the results against IGoR. A later analysis scored TCR-TCR, TCR-HLA and TCR-CMV co-occurrence with hypergeometric tests, applying a repertoire-size bias correction to TCR pairs. In a later analysis, false discovery rates were estimated by permuting HLA or CMV assignments 20 times. A later analysis grouped co-occurring TCRs with DBSCAN, adding TCRdist sequence similarity when clustering within HLA-allele-positive subsets. For co-occurrence clustering, repertoires with fewer than 30,000 or more than 120,000 public chains were excluded, along with roughly 5 repertoires with anomalous nucleotide sharing. In TCRdb, the immuneACCESS table is reduced to in-frame sequences with V and J assigned. These tables do not hold every clone; where another copy was compared, an unresolved V gene accounts for under half, and the others remain unexplained. D and trimming were read from the DNA, whereas the V and J calls and clone size are those reported in that table. For this sample the table gives some 200,000 clones, of which around 88% were detected only once. The ten top clones hold less than 1.2% of the sample.

The sequence joins TRBV10-1 to TRBJ1-2, with no confident D gene call. This receptor was obtained from a woman aged 18-29 years in good health and CMV-seronegative. What was sequenced was PBMCs. Read as DNA, the sequence is TGCGCCAGCAGTGAAGGAGGCACTTCTAACTATGGCTACACCTTC. This is translated as CASSEGGTSNYGYTF.